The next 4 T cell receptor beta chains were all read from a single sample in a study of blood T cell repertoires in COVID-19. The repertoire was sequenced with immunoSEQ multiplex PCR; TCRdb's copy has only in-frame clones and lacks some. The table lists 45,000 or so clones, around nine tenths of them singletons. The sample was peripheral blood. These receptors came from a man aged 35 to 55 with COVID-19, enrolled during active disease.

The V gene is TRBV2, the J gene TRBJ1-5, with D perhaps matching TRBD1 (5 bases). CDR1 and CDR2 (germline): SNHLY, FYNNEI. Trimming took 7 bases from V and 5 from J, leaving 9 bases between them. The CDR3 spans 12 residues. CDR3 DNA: TGTGCCAGCACCGCGGGGGATCAGCCCCAGCATTTT. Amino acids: CASTAGDQPQHF.

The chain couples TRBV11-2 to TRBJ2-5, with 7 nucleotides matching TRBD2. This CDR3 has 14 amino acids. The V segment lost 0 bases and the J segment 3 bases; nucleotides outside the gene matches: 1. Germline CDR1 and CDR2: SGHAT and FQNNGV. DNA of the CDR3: TGTGCCAGCAGCTTAGAGGGGGGGAAAGAGACCCAGTACTTC. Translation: CASSLEGGKETQYF.

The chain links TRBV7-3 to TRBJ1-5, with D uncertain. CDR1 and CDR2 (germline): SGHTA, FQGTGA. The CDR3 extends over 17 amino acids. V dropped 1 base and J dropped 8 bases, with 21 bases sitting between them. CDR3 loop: CASSLKSWQTVGEPQHF. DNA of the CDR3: TGTGCCAGCAGCTTAAAGAGTTGGCAGACGGTGGGAGAGCCCCAGCATTTT.

The CDR3 DNA is TGCGCCAGCAGCTTCGGACAGGGGGCGAAAATCGCTGAAGCTTTCTTT. It codes for CASSFGQGAKIAEAFF. The chain employs TRBV5-1 and TRBJ1-1, with 11 nucleotides matching TRBD1. The CDR3 consists of 16 residues. V trimming: 2 bases; J trimming: 6 bases; junction bases outside the gene matches: 9. The germline gives CDR1 SGHRS, CDR2 YFSETQ.